This note documents a single TCR beta chain sequence. In germline, CDR1 is SGHVS, CDR2 FNYEAQ. CDR3 length equals 16 residues. V lost 5 bases to trimming and J lost 0 bases, with 17 bases between them. Repertoires were generated with immunoSEQ multiplex PCR, while TCRdb's copy carries only in-frame clones and drops some. Of approximately 38,000 clones in the sample, roughly 90% were seen once. These data come from a study of PD-L1 blockade in urothelial cancer. This sequence originates from a man between 60 and 75 years old with urothelial cancer. This chain uses TRBV7-6 with TRBJ2-7; D unclear. This specimen was PBMCs, taken around atezolizumab (anti-PD-L1) treatment. CDR3 loop: CASSATSIRNSYEQYF. CDR3 DNA: TGTGCCAGCAGCGCTACGTCAATTCGCAACTCCTACGAGCAGTACTTC.